This T cell receptor beta chain was obtained from a study of blood T cells in healthy people across ages. A J-beta primer mix and a sample-barcoded 5' primer were used in a second PCR of roughly 6 to 11 cycles. TCRdb recomputed calls from the 5' RACE reads with MiXCR, one row per CDR3 protein. Of about 1,500,000 distinct CDR3 sequences listed, roughly 40% are singletons. The CDR3 sequence is 15 residues long. Trimming left V 6 bases short and J 3 bases short, with 19 bases between. Germline V lookup: CDR1 SQVTM, CDR2 ANQGSEA. Study outcomes and limitations: CMV infection status of these donors was not known. Naive T cell percentage showed a strong correlation with TCR beta diversity.

All donors came from Russia, were Caucasian and healthy, and spanned ages roughly 6 to 100. Researchers isolated at least 7 million PBMCs per sample. This clonotype has just a few counts. Its antigen is not identified. This TCR derives from a woman between 18 and 29 years old in good health. The sequenced material came from blood. V and J are TRBV29-1 and TRBJ2-3; D may be TRBD2 (6 bases). This CDR3 is CSVMLGTLRTDTQYF. CDR3 nucleotide sequence: TGCAGCGTGATGCTGGGGACTCTGAGAACAGATACGCAGTATTTT.